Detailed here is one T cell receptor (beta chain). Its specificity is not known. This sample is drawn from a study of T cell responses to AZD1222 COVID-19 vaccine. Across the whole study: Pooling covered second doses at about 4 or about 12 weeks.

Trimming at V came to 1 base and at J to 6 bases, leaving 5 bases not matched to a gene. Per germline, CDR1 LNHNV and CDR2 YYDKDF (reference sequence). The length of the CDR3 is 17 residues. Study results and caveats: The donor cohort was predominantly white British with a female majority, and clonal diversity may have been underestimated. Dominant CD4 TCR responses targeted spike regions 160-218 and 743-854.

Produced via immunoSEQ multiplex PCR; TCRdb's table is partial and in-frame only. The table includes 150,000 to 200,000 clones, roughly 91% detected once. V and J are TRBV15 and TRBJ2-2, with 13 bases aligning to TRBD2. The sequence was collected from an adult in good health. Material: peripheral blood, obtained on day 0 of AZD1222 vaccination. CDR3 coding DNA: TGTGCCACCAGCAGAGGAGGACTAGCGGGGGTGGCCGGGGAGCTGTTTTTT. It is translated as CATSRGGLAGVAGELFF.